This T cell receptor beta chain was sequenced during a study of response to subunit inactivated influenza vaccine. This clonotype was counted between two and nine times. Germline V gene lookup returns CDR1 SGHAT and CDR2 FQNNGV. The J segment lost 6 bases and the V segment lost 5 bases, leaving 12 bases of the junction unmatched. The CDR3 spans 15 residues. One entry per CDR3 protein results from TCRdb running MiXCR on the RT-PCR reads. The data hold hundreds of thousands of distinct CDR3 sequences, with approximately 7.1% observed a single time. The specimen was PBMCs from blood, collected less than 30 months after vaccination. This chain connects TRBV11-2 to TRBJ2-7, with 8 positions matching TRBD1. This clonotype was sampled from a man between 50 and 70 years old who received an inactivated influenza vaccine. In DNA form, the CDR3 reads TGTGCCAGCAGCCCCCGAACGGACAGGGCGGCCGAGCAGTACTTC. As protein: CASSPRTDRAAEQYF.